A single sample is the source of the 5 T cell receptor beta chains below, sequenced in a study of cytomegalovirus exposure and HLA in healthy donors. The PCR was carried out with 60 Vbeta primers and 13 Jbeta primers. The data were produced by immunoSEQ multiplex PCR, yet TCRdb's version contains in-frame clones alone and is incomplete. The data contain some 130,000 clones, 60% to 75% of them singletons. The sequenced material came from PBMCs. These TCRs come from a human donor in good health.

The V call is TRBV5-1, the J call TRBJ2-3, with TRBD2 matching 7 bases. CDR1 is SGHRS and CDR2 is YFSETQ in the germline V gene. Germline trimming cut 4 bases from V and 1 base from J; bases unmatched to any gene: 9. The CDR3 sequence is 16 residues long. CDR3 sequence reads: CASSPVTGGRTDTQYF. The CDR3 DNA reads TGCGCCAGCAGCCCCGTAACGGGAGGACGCACAGATACGCAGTATTTT.

As regards this clone: One end of the junction is discordant with germline, which a read error may explain. The chain couples TRBV28 to TRBJ1-5; the D gene is possibly TRBD1 (6 bases). The germline V gene encodes CDR1 MDHEN and CDR2 SYDVKM. The CDR3 consists of 17 residues. CDR3 protein: CASSFHYDRFSDQPQHF. CDR3 sequence (DNA): TGTGCCAGCAGTTTCCATTATGACAGGTTTAGCGATCAGCCCCAGCATTTT.

The rearrangement joins TRBV19 to TRBJ2-6; a possible D gene is TRBD1 (6 bases). V lost 1 base, J lost 0 bases, and 13 bases lay in between. This CDR3 has 18 amino acids. The V gene's germline CDR1 is LNHDA and CDR2 SQIVND (reference sequence). CDR3 sequence reads: CASSIATGSLSGANVLTF. CDR3 bases: TGTGCCAGTAGTATAGCCACAGGGTCTCTCTCTGGGGCCAACGTCCTGACTTTC.

As to this clone: The junction differs from germline at one of its ends, possibly a read error. The chain couples TRBV6-5 to TRBJ2-2, with D maybe TRBD2 (7 bases). The CDR3 consists of 15 residues. Germline CDR1 MNHEY, CDR2 SVGAGI. Written as DNA, the CDR3 is TGTGCCAGCAGTTATGGTGGGAGGGACACCGGGGAGCTGCTTTTT. Translated: CASSYGGRDTGELLF.

This clone has only a few counts. This chain uses TRBV9 with TRBJ2-1, with 11 bases lining up with TRBD2. V was clipped by 1 base and J by 4 bases; unmatched bases: 4. The CDR3 consists of 16 residues. Germline lookup yields CDR1 SGDLS and CDR2 YYNGEE. The CDR3 reads CASSVRLAGGYNEQFF. In DNA, the CDR3 is TGTGCCAGCAGCGTACGGCTAGCGGGAGGATACAATGAGCAGTTCTTC. Combining the CDR3 with reference TRBV9 and TRBJ2-1 gives the whole variable domain DSGVTQTPKHLITATGQRVTLRCSPRSGDLSVYWYQQSLDQGLQFLIQYYNGEERAKGNILERFSAQQFPDLHSELNLSSLELGDSALYFCASSVRLAGGYNEQFFGPGTRLTVL.